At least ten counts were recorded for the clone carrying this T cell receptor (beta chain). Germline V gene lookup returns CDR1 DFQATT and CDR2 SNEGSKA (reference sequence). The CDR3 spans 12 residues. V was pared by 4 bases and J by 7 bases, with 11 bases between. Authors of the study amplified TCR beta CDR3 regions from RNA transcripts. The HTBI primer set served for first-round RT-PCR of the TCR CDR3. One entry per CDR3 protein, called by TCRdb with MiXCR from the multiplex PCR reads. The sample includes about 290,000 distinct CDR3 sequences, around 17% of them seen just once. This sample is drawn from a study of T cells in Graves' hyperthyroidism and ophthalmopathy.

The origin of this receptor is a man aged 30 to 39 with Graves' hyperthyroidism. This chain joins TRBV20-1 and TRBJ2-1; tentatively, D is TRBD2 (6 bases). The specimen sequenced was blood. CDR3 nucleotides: TGCAGTGCTACGGAGGGTGCTAATGAGCAGTTCTTC. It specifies CSATEGANEQFF.